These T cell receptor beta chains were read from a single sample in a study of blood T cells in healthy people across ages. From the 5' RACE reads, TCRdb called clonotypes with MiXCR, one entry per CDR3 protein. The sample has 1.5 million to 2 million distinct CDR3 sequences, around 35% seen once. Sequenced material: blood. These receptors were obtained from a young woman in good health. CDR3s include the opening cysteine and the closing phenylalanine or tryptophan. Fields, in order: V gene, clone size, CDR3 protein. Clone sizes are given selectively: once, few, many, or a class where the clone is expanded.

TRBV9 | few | CASSEGPRTGELFF
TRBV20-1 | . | CSARPQAGVTDTQYF
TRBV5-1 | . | CASSLADPDTHTDTQYF
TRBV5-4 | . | CASSLARGPDNEQFF
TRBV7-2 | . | CASSLATGEAFF
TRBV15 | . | CATSLLGQVTDTQYF
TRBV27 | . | CATRQFRGADTQYF
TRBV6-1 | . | CASSEVSSGGALKETQYF
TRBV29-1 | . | CSALTAEYGHTF
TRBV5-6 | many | CASSPKPGFGTDTQYF